These 27 T cell receptor beta chains were all obtained from the same sample, sequenced in a study of cytomegalovirus exposure and HLA in healthy donors. Primers for the PCR totalled 60 Vbeta and 13 Jbeta. Data came from immunoSEQ multiplex PCR; TCRdb stores just in-frame clones and leaves some out. The data hold 150,000 to 180,000 clones, with roughly four fifths observed a single time. Sequenced input: PBMCs. The source is a man aged 18 to 30 in good health and CMV-seronegative.

The chain links TRBV4-1 to TRBJ1-4; D ambiguous. Trimming cost V 3 bases and J 1 base, with 6 bases left between them. CDR1 MGHRA and CDR2 YSYEKL come from the germline V gene. CDR3 length equals 14 residues. The CDR3 coding sequence is TGCGCCAGCAGCCAGGGCCAAACTAATGAAAAACTGTTTTTT. Protein: CASSQGQTNEKLFF.

This sequence joins TRBV5-1 and TRBJ1-3; 9 bases are a match to TRBD1. The germline CDR1 and CDR2 sequences are SGHRS and YFSETQ. After removal of 4 bases from V and 4 bases from J, the junction contained 6 bases not matched to a gene. This CDR3 is 15 amino acids long. CDR3: CASSRWGTGGNTIYF. The CDR3 region has the DNA TGCGCCAGCAGCCGTTGGGGGACAGGGGGAAACACCATATATTTT. Drawing the rest from reference TRBV5-1 and TRBJ1-3, the complete variable domain is KAGVTQTPRYLIKTRGQQVTLSCSPISGHRSVSWYQQTPGQGLQFLFEYFSETQRNKGNFPGRFSGRQFSNSRSEMNVSTLELGDSALYLCASSRWGTGGNTIYFGEGSWLTVV.

The rearrangement uses TRBV5-1 and TRBJ2-2; the match to TRBD2 covers 14 bases. This CDR3 has 17 amino acids. Per the germline V gene, CDR1 is SGHRS and CDR2 is YFSETQ. V gave up 4 bases and J gave up 7 bases; unmatched junction bases: 9. The CDR3 spells CASSVGLAGALGGELFF. For the CDR3, the DNA is TGCGCCAGCAGCGTGGGACTAGCGGGAGCTCTGGGCGGGGAGCTGTTTTTT.

The chain is built from TRBV7-2 and TRBJ1-1; 7 positions agree with TRBD1. After removal of 6 bases from V and 1 base from J, the junction contained 5 bases not matched to a gene. Per the germline V gene, CDR1 is SGHTA and CDR2 is FQGNSA. CDR3 length equals 14 residues. CDR3 coding DNA: TGTGCCAGCAGATGGGACAGTAGGAACACTGAAGCTTTCTTT. This codes for CASRWDSRNTEAFF.

In the case of this clone: One end of the junction fails to match germline, which may point to a read error. The CDR3 coding sequence is TGTGCCAGCAGCCCCGGAGGGTCCGGCGAGCTGTTTTTT. Its protein is CASSPGGSGELFF. V and J are TRBV28 and TRBJ2-2, with a tentative D call TRBD2 (6 bases). The germline V gene has CDR1 MDHEN and CDR2 SYDVKM. This CDR3 is 13 amino acids long.

The chain links TRBV4-1 to TRBJ2-1, with D possibly matching TRBD1 (6 bases). The CDR3 contains 16 residues. In germline, CDR1 is MGHRA, CDR2 YSYEKL. The germline V and J ends were trimmed by 3 bases and 8 bases, with 20 bases remaining between them. The CDR3 region has the DNA TGCGCCAGCAGCCACCAGGGGCGCCTAGCTGGCGATGAGCAGTTCTTC. This translates into CASSHQGRLAGDEQFF.

This clone appeared a few times. The chain couples TRBV4-1 to TRBJ1-2; tentatively, D is TRBD1 (5 bases). Germline-derived CDR1 and CDR2 are MGHRA and YSYEKL. The CDR3 extends over 13 amino acids. V lost 3 bases to trimming and J lost 8 bases, with 13 bases between them. The CDR3 is CASSHQGVGGYTF. The CDR3 DNA sequence: TGCGCCAGCAGCCATCAGGGCGTGGGGGGCTACACCTTC.

This chain joins TRBV19 and TRBJ2-5, with 10 bases lining up with TRBD1. CDR3 length: 15 residues. Germline CDR1 LNHDA, CDR2 SQIVND (reference sequence). V shed 10 bases and J 3 bases; nucleotides not matched to a gene: 11. The CDR3 sequence: CATASDRGREETQYF. For the CDR3, the DNA is TGTGCCACCGCCTCTGACAGGGGGCGGGAAGAGACCCAGTACTTC. Together with reference TRBV19 and TRBJ2-5, the CDR3 gives the full variable domain: DGGITQSPKYLFRKEGQNVTLSCEQNLNHDAMYWYRQDPGQGLRLIYYSQIVNDFQKGDIAEGYSVSREKKESFPLTVTSAQKNPTAFYLCATASDRGREETQYFGPGTRLLVL.

This clone was recorded a few times. The chain couples TRBV6-5 to TRBJ2-7; 14 bases are a match to TRBD2. The trim removed 4 bases at V and 6 bases at J, leaving 2 bases unmatched. Germline CDR1 reads MNHEY; CDR2 reads SVGAGI. This CDR3 is 14 amino acids long. The chain's CDR3 is CASSFGTSGSEQYF. The CDR3 bases are TGTGCCAGCAGTTTCGGGACTAGCGGGAGCGAGCAGTACTTC.

V and J are TRBV18 and TRBJ1-3; D remains ambiguous. CDR1 and CDR2 from the germline V gene are KGHSH and LQKENI. This CDR3 spans 16 amino acids. V lost 3 bases to trimming and J lost 0 bases, with 12 bases between them. CDR3 protein: CASSPRGDPSGNTIYF. In DNA form, the CDR3 reads TGTGCCAGCTCACCCCGCGGGGATCCCTCTGGAAACACCATATATTTT.

The chain carries TRBV9 and TRBJ2-7; 7 positions agree with TRBD1. The germline CDR1 and CDR2 sequences are SGDLS and YYNGEE. With V trimmed by 0 bases and J by 2 bases, 5 bases remained unmatched. The CDR3 extends over 15 amino acids. This CDR3 is CASSVGQGRAYEQYF. The DNA for the CDR3 is TGTGCCAGCAGCGTAGGACAGGGTCGAGCCTACGAGCAGTACTTC. The full variable domain, in which reference TRBV9 and TRBJ2-7 provide the parts outside the CDR3, is DSGVTQTPKHLITATGQRVTLRCSPRSGDLSVYWYQQSLDQGLQFLIQYYNGEERAKGNILERFSAQQFPDLHSELNLSSLELGDSALYFCASSVGQGRAYEQYFGPGTRLTVT.

By proportion, this clone is medium-sized. The chain joins TRBV28 to TRBJ1-2; weak D call: TRBD1 (5 bases). The CDR3 has 13 residues. Germline V lookup: CDR1 MDHEN, CDR2 SYDVKM. Between the trimmed V and J ends, which lost 4 bases and 7 bases, there was a span of 13 bases. The CDR3 is CASSWRGIGGYTF. The CDR3 DNA is TGTGCCAGCAGTTGGAGGGGAATCGGTGGCTACACCTTC.

The chain recombines TRBV10-2 with TRBJ1-1; no definite D call. Trimming took 2 bases from V and 3 from J, leaving 7 bases between them. Germline V gene data show CDR1 as WSHSY and CDR2 as SAAADI. This CDR3 has 13 residues. Written as DNA, the CDR3 is TGCGCCAGCAGTGAGCAACGGTACACTGAAGCTTTCTTT. It yields the protein CASSEQRYTEAFF.

In its sample, this clone was seen a few times. The V call is TRBV2, the J call TRBJ2-1; D might be TRBD2 (6 bases). The CDR3 extends over 16 amino acids. V lost 4 bases and J lost 4, with 17 bases in between. CDR1 and CDR2 from the germline V gene are SNHLY and FYNNEI. CDR3 nucleotide sequence: TGTGCCAGCAGTGGGGCCCGGGACTCCGCATACAATGAGCAGTTCTTC. This encodes CASSGARDSAYNEQFF. The full variable domain, its missing parts supplied by reference TRBV2 and TRBJ2-1, is EPEVTQTPSHQVTQMGQEVILRCVPISNHLYFYWYRQILGQKVEFLVSFYNNEISEKSEIFDDQFSVERPDGSNFTLKIRSTKLEDSAMYFCASSGARDSAYNEQFFGPGTRLTVL.

The chain is built from TRBV10-3 and TRBJ2-3; D is possibly TRBD1 (6 bases). The CDR3 extends over 15 amino acids. V lost 7 bases, J lost 1 base, and 15 bases lay in between. The germline V gene has CDR1 ENHRY and CDR2 SYGVKD. CDR3 protein: CAINSGQSRTDTQYF. The CDR3 nucleotides read TGTGCCATCAATTCTGGACAGTCCCGCACAGATACGCAGTATTTT.

The chain has TRBV29-1 and TRBJ2-1; D possibly corresponds to TRBD2 (5 bases). CDR3 length: 11 residues. The V and J ends lost 2 bases and 11 bases respectively, with 10 bases between them. Germline CDR1 and CDR2: SQVTM and ANQGSEA. CDR3: CSVESGRQQFF. In DNA, the CDR3 is TGCAGCGTTGAAAGCGGCCGCCAGCAGTTCTTC.

The gene calls are TRBV6-5 and TRBJ1-5, with D possibly being TRBD1 (5 bases). V was clipped by 4 bases and J by 5 bases, with 12 bases between them. CDR1 and CDR2 (germline): MNHEY, SVGAGI. The CDR3 extends over 14 amino acids. The DNA for the CDR3 is TGTGCCAGCAGTTTTTCGACAGCTTATCAGCCCCAGCATTTT. This codes for CASSFSTAYQPQHF.

The chain recombines TRBV7-2 with TRBJ2-4; D call uncertain. Germline loops: CDR1 SGHTA, CDR2 FQGNSA. This CDR3 spans 15 amino acids. V was clipped by 6 bases and J by 5 bases, with 17 bases between them. DNA of the CDR3: TGTGCCAGCAGTTACTTAGCTGTACCCGAAAACATTCAGTACTTC. Translating gives CASSYLAVPENIQYF.

This chain uses TRBV11-2 with TRBJ1-2; no definite D call. Trimming took 3 bases from V and 8 from J, leaving 13 bases between them. There are 13 residues in the CDR3. The germline V gene has CDR1 SGHAT and CDR2 FQNNGV. The DNA for the CDR3 is TGTGCCAGCAGCTTCAGGCCCCACGAGGGCTACACCTTC. Protein sequence: CASSFRPHEGYTF.

This sequence joins TRBV18 and TRBJ2-7, with D possibly matching TRBD1 (5 bases). The CDR3 has 14 amino acids. The germline V and J ends were trimmed by 5 bases and 6 bases, with 17 bases remaining between them. Germline CDR1 is KGHSH and CDR2 is LQKENI. This CDR3 is CASSDVLYQGEQYF. The CDR3, as DNA: TGTGCCAGCTCAGACGTCCTCTACCAGGGCGAGCAGTACTTC.

This clone showed up just a few times. This chain connects TRBV19 to TRBJ2-7; D gene ambiguous. V was pared by 5 bases and J by 0 bases, with 14 bases between. The CDR3 length is 15 residues. The germline V gene encodes CDR1 LNHDA and CDR2 SQIVND (reference sequence). CDR3 sequence reads: CASSPETGVSYEQYF. As DNA, the CDR3 is TGTGCCAGTAGTCCGGAGACTGGTGTCTCCTACGAGCAGTACTTC.

The chain combines TRBV5-1 with TRBJ2-5, with TRBD1 identical over 9 bases. The germline V gene encodes CDR1 SGHRS and CDR2 YFSETQ. The CDR3 runs to 15 residues. V trimming: 7 bases; J trimming: 3 bases; junction bases outside the gene matches: 10. The CDR3 loop is CASLKGDREEETQYF. The CDR3 DNA follows: TGCGCCAGCCTGAAAGGGGACAGGGAGGAAGAGACCCAGTACTTC.

Concerning this clone: One junction end disagrees with the germline gene, perhaps due to a read error. This chain uses TRBV7-9 with TRBJ2-7; 11 nucleotides line up with TRBD2. Germline CDR1 reads SEHNR; CDR2 reads FQNEAQ (reference sequence). This CDR3 region has 18 residues. CDR3 residues: CSSSLSSLLAGETYEQYF. The CDR3 DNA reads as TGTTCCAGCAGCTTATCCTCACTACTAGCGGGAGAGACCTACGAGCAGTACTTC.

The J gene is TRBJ2-7, the V gene TRBV10-3; D is undetermined. Trimming cost V 2 bases and J 4 bases, with 21 bases left between them. The CDR3 totals 17 residues. Germline V gene lookup returns CDR1 ENHRY and CDR2 SYGVKD. CDR3 nucleotides: TGTGCCATCAGTGAGACCCTGCGCACCCTGTCCTCATACGAGCAGTACTTC. Translated: CAISETLRTLSSYEQYF.

The V gene is TRBV5-1, the J gene TRBJ1-4, with TRBD1 as a possible D gene (5 bases). This CDR3 spans 15 amino acids. The germline V gene has CDR1 SGHRS and CDR2 YFSETQ. V lost 1 base and J lost 7, with 14 bases in between. CDR3 residues: CASSLRTAGGEKLFF. The CDR3 coding sequence is TGCGCCAGCAGCTTGCGGACCGCGGGGGGTGAAAAACTGTTTTTT. The full variable domain, with the rest looked up from reference TRBV5-1 and TRBJ1-4, is KAGVTQTPRYLIKTRGQQVTLSCSPISGHRSVSWYQQTPGQGLQFLFEYFSETQRNKGNFPGRFSGRQFSNSRSEMNVSTLELGDSALYLCASSLRTAGGEKLFFGSGTQLSVL.

The chain couples TRBV27 to TRBJ2-1; possibly TRBD2 for D (5 bases). There are 14 residues in the CDR3. V lost 5 bases, J lost 3 bases, and 11 bases lay in between. Germline CDR1 reads MNHEY; CDR2 reads SMNVEV (reference sequence). In DNA, the CDR3 is TGTGCCAGCAGTCTAACAGCGGACTACAATGAGCAGTTCTTC. It encodes CASSLTADYNEQFF.

The chain combines TRBV28 with TRBJ2-1; D is perhaps TRBD1 (5 bases). V was trimmed by 1 base and J by 10 bases, leaving 26 bases between them. This CDR3 has 18 residues. Germline V lookup: CDR1 MDHEN, CDR2 SYDVKM. The DNA for the CDR3 is TGTGCCAGCAGTTTATTTGGGGCAGGGTCCCCCAATCCGCGGGAGCAGTTCTTC. Residues: CASSLFGAGSPNPREQFF.